The T cell receptor beta chain described here comes from a study of T cell responses to AZD1222 COVID-19 vaccine. Overall study results and limits: The reported proportion of spike-specific TCRs targeting unmutated variant regions was nearly half. Just a handful of AZD1222 recipients tested seropositive at baseline. The study sampled repertoires only after the peak T cell response.

The length of the CDR3 is 16 residues. Germline V gene sequence: CDR1 MNHEY, CDR2 SVGEGT. Trimming took 4 bases from V and 0 from J, leaving 15 bases between them. Concerning this clone itself: The antigen is not known.

The assay was immunoSEQ multiplex PCR, and TCRdb's table has in-frame clones only and misses some. The sample consists of tens of thousands of clones, 83% of them appearing once. This TCR was recovered from an adult in good health. J is TRBJ1-1 and V is TRBV6-2 or TRBV6-3; D is ambiguous. The specimen was peripheral blood, collected on day 0 of AZD1222 vaccination. The CDR3 nucleotides read TGTGCCAGCAGTTCTCCCTTACAGAGGTTGAACACTGAAGCTTTCTTT. Amino acid sequence: CASSSPLQRLNTEAFF.